The 23 T cell receptor gamma chains below all came from one sample that was sequenced in a study of gamma delta lymphoproliferative disorders and STAT genes. PBMCs from patients and controls supplied the genomic DNA for sequencing. TCRdb applied CATT to the multiplex PCR reads for clone calling. Of 4,000 to 5,000 gamma-chain clones in the sample, around 8% were seen once. Sequenced material: blood. All receptors derive from a human donor in good health.

This clone counts as medium-sized. J is TRGJ1 or TRGJ2 and V is TRGV8. Here the J gene was assigned by germline matching of the DNA, as TCRdb has none. Germline V gene data show CDR1 as VENAVY and CDR2 as YDSYNSRV. The CDR3 runs 14 residues. Trimming removed 1 base from V and 6 bases from J; junction bases left unmatched: 9. The CDR3 spells CATWDRIGFYKKLF. CDR3 sequence (DNA): TGTGCCACCTGGGATAGAATTGGTTTTTATAAGAAACTCTTT.

This clone counts as medium-sized. This chain links TRGV8 with TRGJ1 or TRGJ2. The J gene is not listed in TCRdb, so it was assigned here from a DNA match to germline. This CDR3 contains 15 residues. Germline assignment: CDR1 VENAVY and CDR2 YDSYNSRV. V lost 2 bases, J lost 4 bases, and 11 bases stayed unmatched. CDR3 nucleotides: TGTGCCACCTGGGATAAGAGGTCCCTATATTATAAGAAACTCTTT. Amino acids: CATWDKRSLYYKKLF.

This clone is labeled medium-sized. The limits of the CDR3 on the DNA are not certain, so only TCRdb's listed CDR3 is given. The V gene is given as TRGV11, and no J gene call is available. TRGV11 is classed as an ORF, of uncertain function. The CDR3 is 17 amino acids in total, end residues counted. The CDR3: CTTVPAGLGTRNYKKLF.

By its share, this clone is medium-sized. The chain is built from TRGV3 and TRGJP2. TCRdb supplies no J gene; here it was assigned by aligning the nucleotide sequence to germline. Germline V gene sequence: CDR1 VTNTFY, CDR2 YDVSTARD (reference sequence). V was pared by 1 base and J by 3 bases, with 2 bases of the junction left unmatched. This CDR3 is built from 14 residues. This CDR3 reads CATWDSRSDWIKTF. Here the CDR3 DNA reads TGTGCCACCTGGGACAGCCGTAGTGATTGGATCAAGACGTTT.

This clone was seen only a few times. The protein that TCRdb holds for this DNA derives from a much larger clone and differs from the translated DNA at residue 6, which likely indicates a read error; the protein shown here is translated from the DNA. CDR3 region: CATWDSLVAYYKKLF. CDR3 nucleotide sequence: TGTGCCACCTGGGATAGTCTTGTCGCTTATTATAAGAAACTCTTT. The rearrangement joins TRGV8 to TRGJ1 or TRGJ2. Matching the DNA to germline supplied the J gene, which TCRdb does not give. V gave up 1 base and J gave up 3 bases; unmatched junction bases: 9. CDR3 length: 15 residues. Germline CDR1 and CDR2: VENAVY and YDSYNSRV.

This clone is labeled as medium-sized. The J gene is TRGJP1, the V gene TRGV10. In the absence of a J gene in TCRdb, the DNA was matched to germline to assign it here. TRGV10 is designated an ORF whose function remains uncertain. V was clipped by 8 bases and J by 2 bases; unmatched bases: 6. The CDR3 runs 14 residues. The CDR3 nucleotides read TGTGCTGCGTGGGATCAAACCACTGGTTGGTTCAAGATATTT. It specifies CAAWDQTTGWFKIF.

Ten or more counts support this clone. The V gene is TRGV5, the J gene TRGJ1 or TRGJ2. TCRdb does not report a J gene; here it was assigned by matching the DNA to germline references. CDR1 is VINAFY, CDR2 YDVSNSKD, per germline. The CDR3 sequence is 11 residues long. The V segment lost 0 bases and the J segment 12 bases; nucleotides outside the gene matches: 5. The CDR3 DNA reads TGTGCCACCTGGGACAGGCGTCCGAAACTCTTT. Translating gives CATWDRRPKLF.

This clone was recorded many times. The chain has TRGV3 and TRGJ1 or TRGJ2. In the absence of a J gene in TCRdb, the DNA was matched to germline to assign it here. V shed 6 bases, J shed 3 bases, and the junction held 5 bases outside the gene matches. Germline V gives CDR1 VTNTFY, CDR2 YDVSTARD (reference sequence). The CDR3 has 12 amino acids. The CDR3 coding sequence is TGTGCCACCTGGACCCGTTATTATAAGAAACTCTTT. This translates into CATWTRYYKKLF.

Relative to its sample, this clone is medium-sized. V gene TRGV10 combines with J gene TRGJ1 or TRGJ2. TCRdb leaves out the J gene; it was filled in here by matching the DNA to germline. TRGV10 is filed as an ORF, its function uncertain. Losses at the gene ends were 8 bases for V and 0 bases for J; bases not matched to a gene: 8. This CDR3 has 14 amino acids. The CDR3 DNA reads as TGTGCTGCGTGGGTCTCTCTGAATTATTATAAGAAACTCTTT. Translating gives CAAWVSLNYYKKLF.

This clone is deemed medium-sized (0.01 to 0.1%). V and J are TRGV10 and TRGJ1 or TRGJ2. Germline matching of the DNA provided the J gene here, since TCRdb leaves it blank. TRGV10 is marked as an open reading frame, function uncertain. This CDR3 is built from 14 residues. The V and J ends lost 8 bases and 3 bases, in that order; junction bases with no gene match: 11. The CDR3 sequence: CAAWDLSIYYKKLF. Written as DNA, the CDR3 is TGTGCTGCGTGGGACCTCAGCATTTATTATAAGAAACTCTTT.

This clone is termed medium-sized. The chain uses TRGV4 and TRGJ1 or TRGJ2. The J gene comes from matching the DNA to germline here; TCRdb lacks it. J gave up 2 bases and V 0 bases, and 10 bases lay outside the gene matches. Germline V gives CDR1 EGSTGY, CDR2 YDSYTSSV. This CDR3 is 16 amino acids long. In DNA form, the CDR3 reads TGTGCCACCTGGGATGGGCCGAGTTGGGATTATTATAAGAAACTCTTT. This translates into CATWDGPSWDYYKKLF.

On this clone: No DNA is shown, since the ends of the CDR3 on it are uncertain; the CDR3 is the one TCRdb lists. CDR3 in amino acids: CATWDRGIIRNSLAVEQHF. The V gene was identified as TRGV3, while no J gene was called. The CDR3 contains 19 residues when both ends are counted. Germline CDR1 is VTNTFY and CDR2 is YDVSTARD (reference sequence).

By share, this clone counts as medium-sized. CDR3 sequence reads: CATWDKENYYKKLF. CDR3 DNA: TGTGCCACCTGGGATAAAGAGAATTATTATAAGAAACTCTTT. This rearrangement joins TRGV8 to TRGJ1 or TRGJ2. The J gene was missing in TCRdb and was found by matching the end of the DNA to germline. This CDR3 spans 14 amino acids. The germline gives CDR1 VENAVY, CDR2 YDSYNSRV. V lost 2 bases, J lost 0 bases, and 4 bases stayed unmatched.

By share of the sample, this clone is medium-sized. The gene calls are TRGV2 and TRGJP2. TCRdb offers no J gene call, so here the DNA was matched to germline to obtain one. Per germline, CDR1 EGSNGY and CDR2 YDSYNSKV. With 0 bases clipped from V and 0 bases from J, the junction kept 7 bases outside the gene matches. The CDR3 sequence is 17 residues long. The CDR3 protein is CATWDGRDYSSDWIKTF. As DNA, the CDR3 is TGTGCCACCTGGGACGGGCGGGATTATAGTAGTGATTGGATCAAGACGTTT.

This clone is medium-sized (0.01 to 0.1%) within its sample. The chain links TRGV2 to TRGJ1 or TRGJ2. Here the J gene was assigned by germline matching of the DNA, as TCRdb has none. V lost 0 bases, J lost 2 bases, and 7 bases stayed unmatched. The CDR3 runs 15 residues. Germline loops: CDR1 EGSNGY, CDR2 YDSYNSKV. The CDR3, as DNA: TGTGCCACCTGGGACGGGCTTTTGGATTATTATAAGAAACTCTTT. Translated: CATWDGLLDYYKKLF.

This clone was detected many times. This specimen includes other DNA sequences encoding the same CDR3. The chain has TRGV2 and TRGJ1 or TRGJ2. Because TCRdb records no J gene, it was assigned here through a match of the DNA to germline. V gave up 1 base and J gave up 0 bases; unmatched junction bases: 3. Germline lookup yields CDR1 EGSNGY and CDR2 YDSYNSKV. This CDR3 region has 14 residues. CDR3 residues: CATWDGLNYYKKLF. CDR3 nucleotide sequence: TGTGCCACCTGGGACGGATTGAATTATTATAAGAAACTCTTT.

Many counts were recorded for this clone. Other DNA sequences in this specimen translate into the identical CDR3. The genes are TRGV8 and TRGJ1 or TRGJ2. Assignment of the J gene here rests on matching the DNA to germline, because TCRdb gives none. This CDR3 is built from 13 residues. The J segment lost 1 base and the V segment lost 4 bases, leaving 4 bases of the junction unmatched. The germline gives CDR1 VENAVY, CDR2 YDSYNSRV. Here the CDR3 reads CATWDLNYYKKLF. CDR3 nucleotide sequence: TGTGCCACCTGGGACCTTAATTATTATAAGAAACTCTTT.

By frequency in the sample, this clone is medium-sized. V gene TRGV3 combines with J gene TRGJ1 or TRGJ2. TCRdb lists no J gene, so it was determined here by aligning the DNA to germline. Germline CDR1 reads VTNTFY; CDR2 reads YDVSTARD (reference sequence). There are 15 residues in the CDR3. Trimming cost V 0 bases and J 5 bases; bases outside gene matches: 10. The CDR3 loop reads CATWDRQGGDYKKLF. DNA of the CDR3: TGTGCCACCTGGGACAGGCAGGGGGGAGATTATAAGAAACTCTTT.

This clone has ten or more counts. The V and J genes are TRGV4 and TRGJ1 or TRGJ2. The J gene, absent from TCRdb, was called here by matching the DNA to germline. Germline-derived CDR1 and CDR2 are EGSTGY and YDSYTSSV. CDR3 length: 13 residues. After removal of 5 bases from V and 3 bases from J, the junction contained 7 bases not matched to a gene. CDR3 coding DNA: TGTGCCACCTGGGGGGCCCGTTATTATAAGAAACTCTTT. Amino acids: CATWGARYYKKLF.

V gene TRGV4 combines with J gene TRGJ1 or TRGJ2. TCRdb does not report a J gene; here it was assigned by matching the DNA to germline references. With 9 bases clipped from V and 1 base from J, the junction kept 3 bases outside the gene matches. The CDR3 totals 11 residues. The germline V gene encodes CDR1 EGSTGY and CDR2 YDSYTSSV. CDR3 sequence reads: CATHNYYKKLF. CDR3 DNA sequence: TGTGCCACCCATAATTATTATAAGAAACTCTTT.

Relative to its sample, this clone is medium-sized. The chain carries TRGV8 and TRGJP2. TCRdb leaves out the J gene; it was filled in here by matching the DNA to germline. The germline CDR1 and CDR2 sequences are VENAVY and YDSYNSRV. The length of the CDR3 is 16 residues. The trim removed 2 bases at V and 6 bases at J, leaving 12 bases unmatched. The CDR3, as DNA: TGTGCCACCTGGGATACCAGCACGTGTGGTGATTGGATCAAGACGTTT. Its protein is CATWDTSTCGDWIKTF.

This clone counts as medium-sized. The genes are TRGV2 and TRGJ1 or TRGJ2. TCRdb carries no J gene annotation; the J gene was assigned here by matching the DNA with germline. J gave up 1 base and V 0 bases, and 3 bases lay outside the gene matches. CDR3 length equals 14 residues. The germline V gene has CDR1 EGSNGY and CDR2 YDSYNSKV. CDR3 protein: CATWDGHNYYKKLF. CDR3 DNA sequence: TGTGCCACCTGGGACGGGCACAATTATTATAAGAAACTCTTT.

By frequency in the sample, this clone is medium-sized. The DNA is omitted, as the CDR3 cannot be located on it reliably, and the CDR3 follows TCRdb's listing. The V gene corresponds to TRGV11; no J gene was called. Being an ORF, TRGV11 has a function that is uncertain. Inclusive of both ends, the CDR3 amounts to 19 amino acids. CDR3 protein: CTTVPAGLGTTGDYYKKLF.